This T cell receptor (beta chain) was captured in a study of shared clonotypes between healthy human individuals. Findings of the study overall: In this cohort, only blood was sampled, and tissue repertoires likely differ. Non-shared clonotypes had lower generation probabilities than those shared by all four donors.

Concerning this clone: Its antigen is still unknown.

The assay was carried out at the deep level. Template for every sorted-subset replicate PCR totaled roughly 200 ng DNA, approximately 30,000 T cell genomes. The assay was immunoSEQ multiplex PCR, and TCRdb's table has in-frame clones only and misses some. The sample consists of roughly 520,000 clones, roughly 95% of them appearing once. This CDR3 contains 14 residues. V lost 8 bases and J lost 7, with 21 bases in between. Germline-derived CDR1 and CDR2 are MDHEN and SYDVKM. The TCR comes from a woman aged 30 to 39 in good health. The sequencing input was naive CD4+ T cells sorted from blood. The subset denotes: CD45RA+ positively selected. The chain combines TRBV28 with TRBJ2-7, with D possibly TRBD1 on 6 matching bases. The DNA of the CDR3 is TGTGCCAGCGGGCCCACAGGGAACTCGGGGGAGCAGTACTTC. Translated, it gives CASGPTGNSGEQYF.